Sequencing of this T cell receptor beta chain was carried out in a study of identical twins. The CDR3 covers 15 residues. Trimming removed 4 bases at V and 3 bases at J, with 16 bases between. Germline CDR1 is DFQATT and CDR2 is SNEGSKA (reference sequence). On this clonotype itself: Its antigen is still unknown.

The study's findings and limits: There was more out-of-frame TCR alpha sharing in monozygotic twins than models estimated. The authors drew conclusions from cross-sectional statistical analysis rather than following the same donors. With beta out-of-frame sequences, excess sharing by twins was weaker.

Unique molecular identifiers were present on the cDNA, which also gained a universal primer site by template switching. TCRdb called the 5' RACE reads again in MiXCR, with one record for every CDR3 protein. The repertoire consists of some 1,700,000 distinct CDR3 sequences, with around 33% occurring once and the leading ten covering about 0.25%. The sample was cord blood. The J gene is TRBJ2-1, the V gene TRBV20-1; a weak D match, TRBD2 (6 bases). This sequence originates from a newborn girl in good health. The CDR3, as DNA: TGCAGTGCTACCGATCTAGCGTTCGTCTACAATGAGCAGTTCTTC. Protein product: CSATDLAFVYNEQFF.